These T cell receptor beta chains were read from a single sample in a study of blood T cells in healthy people across ages. TCRdb reprocessed the 5' RACE reads with MiXCR, giving one entry per CDR3 protein. The table records around 1.5 million distinct CDR3 sequences, almost 35% of them present only once. The source material was blood. The receptors here all came from a woman in her 30s in good health. CDR3s include the opening cysteine and the closing phenylalanine or tryptophan. D genes are given only for firm matches. Clone size is not always given. Where it is, it says once, few, many or a class for expanded clones.

d_gene,j_gene,abundance,v_gene,CDR3aa,CDR3nt
NA,TRBJ2-7,few,TRBV25-1,CASSSPGHYEQYF,TGTGCCAGCAGTTCGCCGGGACACTACGAGCAGTACTTC
NA,TRBJ1-2,few,TRBV4-1,CASSAPFQFDYGYTF,TGCGCCAGCAGCGCCCCGTTTCAGTTCGACTATGGCTACACCTTC
NA,TRBJ2-7,few,TRBV27,CASSPRGDRYEQYF,TGTGCCAGCAGCCCCAGGGGGGACAGATACGAGCAGTACTTC
TRBD1,TRBJ2-4,NA,TRBV11-2,CASRTGPTWQYF,TGTGCCTCCCGGACAGGGCCGACATGGCAGTACTTC
TRBD2,TRBJ2-7,few,TRBV7-9,CASSLAGTSGTLPHYEQYF,TGTGCCAGCAGCTTAGCCGGGACTAGCGGGACCCTTCCCCATTACGAGCAGTACTTC
NA,TRBJ2-5,NA,TRBV5-5,CASSLRALSETQYF,TGTGCCAGCAGCCTCCGGGCCCTGAGCGAGACCCAGTACTTC
NA,TRBJ2-3,few,TRBV2,CASSEAAVTDTQYF,TGTGCCAGCAGTGAAGCGGCTGTCACAGATACGCAGTATTTT
NA,TRBJ2-1,few,TRBV7-9,CASSPGGGSTYNEQFF,TGTGCCAGCAGCCCGGGCGGAGGGTCAACCTACAATGAGCAGTTCTTC
NA,TRBJ2-7,NA,TRBV7-9,CASSFRVDYEQYF,TGTGCCAGCAGCTTTAGGGTGGACTACGAGCAGTACTTC
TRBD1,TRBJ2-1,once,TRBV6-1,CASSERHGTGYNEQFF,TGTGCCAGCAGTGAACGGCATGGGACAGGGTACAATGAGCAGTTCTTC
TRBD1,TRBJ2-2,NA,TRBV2,CASRGDSAGELFF,TGTGCCAGCAGAGGGGACAGTGCCGGGGAGCTGTTTTTT
NA,TRBJ2-1,few,TRBV28,CASSLNRDRSSYNEQFF,TGTGCCAGCAGTTTAAACAGGGACCGAAGCTCCTACAATGAGCAGTTCTTC
TRBD1,TRBJ1-4,NA,TRBV6-5,CASARTGVEKLFF,TGTGCCAGCGCAAGGACAGGGGTCGAAAAACTGTTTTTT
NA,TRBJ2-5,NA,TRBV6-5,CASNYQQSGASGRAETQYF,TGTGCCAGCAATTACCAACAATCGGGGGCGTCGGGGAGGGCAGAGACCCAGTACTTC
NA,TRBJ2-7,NA,TRBV6-1,CASSHGAEEQYF,TGTGCCAGCAGTCATGGGGCGGAGGAGCAGTACTTC
NA,TRBJ2-5,NA,TRBV19,CAPRRGKVGQETQYF,TGTGCCCCTAGGCGGGGTAAGGTGGGCCAAGAGACCCAGTACTTC
TRBD1,TRBJ2-7,NA,TRBV9,CASSVGQASIEQYF,TGTGCCAGCAGCGTGGGACAGGCCTCGATTGAGCAGTACTTC
NA,TRBJ1-5,few,TRBV5-6,CASSIGGGSNQPQHF,TGTGCCAGCAGCATTGGAGGGGGGAGCAATCAGCCCCAGCATTTT
TRBD1,TRBJ1-5,NA,TRBV12-3/TRBV12-4,CASSWTGVNQPQHF,TGTGCCAGCAGTTGGACAGGGGTCAATCAGCCCCAGCATTTT
TRBD1,TRBJ1-1,NA,TRBV29-1,CSVYATGAARVNTEAFF,TGCAGCGTATATGCAACAGGGGCAGCGAGGGTGAACACTGAAGCTTTCTTT
TRBD1,TRBJ2-5,NA,TRBV2,CASKQGAVQETQYF,TGTGCCAGCAAACAGGGGGCAGTCCAAGAGACCCAGTACTTC
NA,TRBJ1-2,NA,TRBV20-1,CGASVLQAFWNAIYGYTF,TGCGGTGCTAGCGTTCTCCAGGCCTTTTGGAACGCCATATACGGCTACACCTTC
NA,TRBJ2-1,few,TRBV6-6,CASSLTGETREQFF,TGTGCCAGCAGTTTAACGGGAGAAACACGTGAGCAGTTCTTC
NA,TRBJ1-4,NA,TRBV25-1,CASSEYWANEKLFF,TGTGCCAGCAGTGAATATTGGGCTAATGAAAAACTGTTTTTT
NA,TRBJ2-1,few,TRBV12-3/TRBV12-4,CASTLATGDEQFF,TGTGCCAGCACCCTAGCGACTGGGGATGAGCAGTTCTTC
TRBD1,TRBJ1-2,few,TRBV9,CASSVDRDRGYSYTF,TGTGCCAGCAGCGTAGACCGGGACAGGGGCTATAGCTACACCTTC
NA,TRBJ2-1,NA,TRBV11-3,CASSLEPLNEQFF,TGTGCCAGCAGCTTAGAGCCCCTCAATGAGCAGTTCTTC
TRBD1,TRBJ1-5,NA,TRBV19,CASSISGGNNQPQHF,TGTGCCAGTAGTATTTCAGGGGGAAACAATCAGCCCCAGCATTTT
TRBD1,TRBJ1-5,NA,TRBV20-1,CSARASAGQAKKQPQHF,TGCAGTGCTAGGGCTAGCGCGGGACAGGCGAAAAAACAGCCCCAGCATTTT
NA,TRBJ2-3,few,TRBV10-3,CAISPGRSDTQYF,TGTGCCATCAGTCCCGGACGCTCAGATACGCAGTATTTT
NA,TRBJ2-5,NA,TRBV12-5,CASGFRETQYF,TGTGCTAGTGGTTTTCGGGAGACCCAGTACTTC
TRBD1,TRBJ1-2,NA,TRBV7-3,CASSPGQPRGYTF,TGTGCCAGCAGCCCGGGACAGCCGAGGGGCTACACCTTC
NA,TRBJ2-1,NA,TRBV7-9,CASSLVWGRSSYNEQFF,TGTGCCAGCAGCTTAGTTTGGGGAAGGAGCTCCTACAATGAGCAGTTCTTC
TRBD2,TRBJ2-7,few,TRBV5-1,CASSLGTIKTSYEQYF,TGCGCCAGCAGCTTAGGGACTATTAAAACATCCTACGAGCAGTACTTC
TRBD2,TRBJ2-7,few,TRBV10-3,CAISEDERDSYEQYF,TGTGCCATCAGTGAGGATGAGCGGGATTCCTACGAGCAGTACTTC
NA,TRBJ1-1,NA,TRBV7-9,CAGSWLEGMNTEAFF,TGTGCCGGCAGCTGGCTTGAGGGGATGAACACTGAAGCTTTCTTT
NA,TRBJ2-5,NA,TRBV5-1,CASFSQDRETQYF,TGCGCCAGCTTCTCCCAGGATCGCGAGACCCAGTACTTC
TRBD2,TRBJ2-1,many,TRBV5-1,CASSRGLAGGSLDEQFF,TGCGCCAGCAGCCGTGGACTAGCGGGAGGTTCTTTGGATGAGCAGTTCTTC
NA,TRBJ2-1,NA,TRBV10-3,CAIGSRESGNNEQFF,TGTGCCATCGGGTCTCGGGAGTCCGGGAACAATGAGCAGTTCTTC
TRBD1,TRBJ2-3,NA,TRBV20-1,CSARPEGAQIGQYF,TGCAGTGCTAGACCCGAGGGGGCACAGATAGGGCAGTATTTT
TRBD2,TRBJ2-4,many,TRBV12-3/TRBV12-4,CASSASGRAMGRAKNIQYF,TGTGCCAGCAGTGCTAGCGGGAGGGCCATGGGGAGAGCCAAAAACATTCAGTACTTC
NA,TRBJ1-1,few,TRBV3-1,CASIGSLNTEAFF,TGTGCCAGCATAGGCTCGCTGAACACTGAAGCTTTCTTT
NA,TRBJ2-7,NA,TRBV19,CASSTTGFRPYEQYF,TGTGCCAGTAGTACCACAGGGTTTCGCCCTTACGAGCAGTACTTC